This is a list of T cell receptor beta chains from one sample in a study of T cells after yellow fever vaccination. One entry per CDR3 protein results from TCRdb running MiXCR on the 5' RACE reads. The data contain some 300,000 distinct CDR3 sequences, roughly 4% of them seen just once; the ten biggest clones take up about a quarter. Sequencing used PBMCs, obtained on the day of the yellow fever booster vaccination. The origin of the receptors is a man aged 18 to 30 who received the YFV17D yellow fever vaccine. The CDR3 runs from the conserved cysteine through the conserved F or W.

TRBJ1-5	TRBV20-1	CRAGAGTGIGNQPQHF
TRBJ2-7	TRBV7-9	CASSKGDSRLDEQYF
TRBJ1-1	TRBV6-5	CASSYNGKTTEAFF
TRBJ1-1	TRBV5-6	CASSLAGVATEAFF
TRBJ2-3	TRBV15	CATSIPRGQGSADTQYF
TRBJ2-7	TRBV7-8	CASSRLTSGLSYEQYF
TRBJ2-2	TRBV29-1	CSVLDSMAGELFF
TRBJ2-1	TRBV5-5	CASSLGRGGSYNEQFF
TRBJ1-1	TRBV6-6	CASSQIRDTEAFF
TRBJ2-3	TRBV5-1	CASSSEAVDTQYF
TRBJ2-2	TRBV7-9	CASSIPGQPTGELFF
TRBJ1-1	TRBV5-1	CASSLQGIGDTEAFF
TRBJ2-5	TRBV6-2/TRBV6-3	CASSSGDLGETQYF
TRBJ1-1	TRBV4-1	CASSQGQGAIAFF
TRBJ1-2	TRBV12-3/TRBV12-4	CASFPIGGAYGYTF
TRBJ2-1	TRBV19	CASSTDRYNEQFF
TRBJ2-5	TRBV12-3/TRBV12-4	CASSLILAGQETQYF
TRBJ1-4	TRBV2	CASSAFLGEKLFF
TRBJ2-7	TRBV7-6	CASSLLLAGSLDEQYF
TRBJ2-2	TRBV5-4	CASSLVGGTNTGELFF
TRBJ1-6	TRBV19	CASFVGGSSYNSPLHF
TRBJ2-5	TRBV9	CASSREPQRTQYF
TRBJ2-5	TRBV20-1	CSAIPGGAQETQYF
TRBJ2-5	TRBV7-2	CASSFSRQETQYF
TRBJ2-3	TRBV9	CASSAPDGRTDTQYF
TRBJ2-6	TRBV12-3/TRBV12-4	CASLSGANVLTF
TRBJ2-3	TRBV20-1	CSGGLAGADTQYF
TRBJ2-2	TRBV6-5	CASSYRTGFGELFF
TRBJ1-1	TRBV12-3/TRBV12-4	CASTRQVNTEAFF
TRBJ2-3	TRBV6-2/TRBV6-3	CASTPLAGTDTQYF
TRBJ2-4	TRBV6-1	CASSPVNAKNIQYF
TRBJ2-3	TRBV4-2	CASSQDGVDTDTQYF
TRBJ1-1	TRBV5-1	CASSEDQGARAFF
TRBJ1-2	TRBV11-2	CASSPRQGSYGYTF
TRBJ2-5	TRBV18	CASSPRLAGPRVSQYF
TRBJ2-7	TRBV7-2	CASSSSPGTGAKEYF
TRBJ1-1	TRBV29-1	CSVTGDTEAFF
TRBJ1-6	TRBV7-2	CASSLTGVYSPLHF
TRBJ1-4	TRBV20-1	CSARRAGTAEKLFF
TRBJ1-5	TRBV6-2/TRBV6-3	CASSHGLEPQHF
TRBJ1-1	TRBV7-9	CASSEPGRIGAFF
TRBJ1-2	TRBV7-9	CASSFTGYGYTF